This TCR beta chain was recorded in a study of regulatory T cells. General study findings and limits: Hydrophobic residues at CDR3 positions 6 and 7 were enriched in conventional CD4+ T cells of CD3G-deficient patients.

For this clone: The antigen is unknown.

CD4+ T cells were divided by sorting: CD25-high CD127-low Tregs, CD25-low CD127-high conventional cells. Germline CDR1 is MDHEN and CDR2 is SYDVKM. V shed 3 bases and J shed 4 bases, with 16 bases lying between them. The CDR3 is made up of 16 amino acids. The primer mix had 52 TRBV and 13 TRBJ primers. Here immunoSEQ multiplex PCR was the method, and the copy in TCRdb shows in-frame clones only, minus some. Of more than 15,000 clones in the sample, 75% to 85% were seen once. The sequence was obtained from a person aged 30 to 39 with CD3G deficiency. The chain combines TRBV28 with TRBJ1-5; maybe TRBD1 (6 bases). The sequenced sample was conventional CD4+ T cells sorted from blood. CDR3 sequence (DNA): TGTGCCAGCAGTTTCAGGGGACGGGGATCGAATCAGCCCCAGCATTTT. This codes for CASSFRGRGSNQPQHF.